Given below is one TCR beta chain in context. Its antigen remains unidentified. This entry comes from a study of graft-versus-host responses after intestinal transplantation. Study in general: Anti-thymocyte globulin served as induction for all recipients, who then took tacrolimus and steroids for approximately 3 years.

Findings and limits, study-wide: The authors found GvH clones in recipient marrow, some appearing first in ileum or blood. Within the allografts of patients who had graft-donor T cell macrochimerism, graft-versus-host to host-versus-graft clonal ratios were high. Declines in HvG clones occurring early post-transplant were associated with peak circulating GvH clone levels.

Sequenced by immunoSEQ multiplex PCR; TCRdb stores in-frame clones only, minus some. The sample yields tens of thousands of clones, approximately 95% seen once. V was shortened by 6 bases and J by 3 bases, with 21 bases between the two germline ends. Germline CDR1 reads MGHDK; CDR2 reads SYGVNS. CDR3 length equals 16 residues. The sequence derives from a human patient who received an intestinal transplant, so some T cells may come from the graft donor. This specimen was PBMCs, taken 786 days after a first intestinal transplant, on the day of a second. The chain carries TRBV25-1 and TRBJ2-7; possible D gene TRBD1, 6 bases. CDR3 sequence reads: CASRGAGPTNFYEQYF. The CDR3 bases are TGTGCCAGCAGGGGGGCAGGGCCGACGAACTTCTACGAGCAGTACTTC.